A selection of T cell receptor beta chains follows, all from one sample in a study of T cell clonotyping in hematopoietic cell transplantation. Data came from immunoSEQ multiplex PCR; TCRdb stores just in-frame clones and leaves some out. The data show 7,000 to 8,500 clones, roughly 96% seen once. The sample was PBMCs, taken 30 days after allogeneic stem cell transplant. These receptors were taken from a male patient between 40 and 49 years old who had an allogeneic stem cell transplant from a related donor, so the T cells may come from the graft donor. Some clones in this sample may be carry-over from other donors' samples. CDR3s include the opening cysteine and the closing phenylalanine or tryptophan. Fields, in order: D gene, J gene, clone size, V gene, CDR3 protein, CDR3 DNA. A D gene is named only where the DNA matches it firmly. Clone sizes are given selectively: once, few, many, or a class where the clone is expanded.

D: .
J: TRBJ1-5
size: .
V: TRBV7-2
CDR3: CASSFSGGNQPQHF
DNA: TGTGCCAGCAGCTTCTCAGGGGGCAATCAGCCCCAGCATTTT

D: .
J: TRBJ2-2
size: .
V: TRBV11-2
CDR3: CASSLTGNTGELFF
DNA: TGTGCCAGCAGCTTAACAGGGAACACCGGGGAGCTGTTTTTT

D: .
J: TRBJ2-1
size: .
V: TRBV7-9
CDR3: CASSFDLDEQFF
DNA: TGTGCCAGCAGCTTTGATTTAGATGAGCAGTTCTTC

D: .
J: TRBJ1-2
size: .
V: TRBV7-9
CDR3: CASSSPGAPKGEGYTF
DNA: TGTGCCAGCAGCTCTCCAGGGGCACCCAAGGGTGAAGGCTACACCTTC

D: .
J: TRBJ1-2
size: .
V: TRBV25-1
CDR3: CASRSLGPYYGYTF
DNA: TGTGCCAGCAGGTCGCTGGGGCCCTACTATGGCTACACCTTC

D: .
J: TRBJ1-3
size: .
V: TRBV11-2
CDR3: CASSLVAGSSGNTIYF
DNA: TGTGCCAGCAGCTTAGTGGCAGGCAGCTCTGGAAACACCATATATTTT

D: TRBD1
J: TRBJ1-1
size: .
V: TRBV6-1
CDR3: CASSHSGQGNEAFF
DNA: TGTGCCAGCAGTCACTCGGGACAGGGGAATGAAGCTTTCTTT

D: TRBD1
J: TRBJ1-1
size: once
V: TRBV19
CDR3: CASTTGGNTEAFF
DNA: TGTGCCAGTACCACAGGGGGTAATACTGAAGCTTTCTTT

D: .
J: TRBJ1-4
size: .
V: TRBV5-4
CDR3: CASSLERGQFNEKLFF
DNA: TGTGCCAGCAGCTTGGAACGTGGACAGTTTAATGAAAAACTGTTTTTT

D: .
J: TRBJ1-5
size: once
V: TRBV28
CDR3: CASSLRVEGQPQHF
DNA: TGTGCCAGCAGCCTGCGGGTTGAAGGCCAGCCCCAGCATTTT

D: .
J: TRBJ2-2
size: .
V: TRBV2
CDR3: CASSDYSNTGELFF
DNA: TGTGCCAGCAGTGACTACTCGAACACCGGGGAGCTGTTTTTT

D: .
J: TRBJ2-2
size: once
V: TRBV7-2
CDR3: CASSLLDVDTGELFF
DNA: TGTGCCAGCAGCTTACTCGACGTAGACACCGGGGAGCTGTTTTTT

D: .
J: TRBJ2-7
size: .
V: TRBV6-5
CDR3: CASSYRAVGEQYF
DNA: TGTGCCAGCAGTTACAGGGCAGTAGGCGAGCAGTACTTC

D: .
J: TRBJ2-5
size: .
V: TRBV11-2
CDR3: CASSLGGAQETQYF
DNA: TGTGCCAGCAGCTTAGGAGGGGCCCAAGAGACCCAGTACTTC

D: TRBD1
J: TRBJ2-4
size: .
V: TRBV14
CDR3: CASSQELGNNRGAKNIQYF
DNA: TGTGCCAGCAGCCAAGAACTAGGGAACAACAGGGGAGCCAAAAACATTCAGTACTTC

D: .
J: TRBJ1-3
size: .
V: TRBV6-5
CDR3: CASSYDSQRTGNTIYF
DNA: TGTGCCAGCAGTTACGACAGCCAAAGAACTGGAAACACCATATATTTT

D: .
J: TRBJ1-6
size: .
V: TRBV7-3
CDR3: CASSLGVGDNSPLHF
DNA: TGTGCCAGCAGCTTAGGGGTAGGGGATAATTCACCCCTCCACTTT

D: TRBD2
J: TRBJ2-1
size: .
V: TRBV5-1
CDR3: CASSPSLGGRPSSYNEQFF
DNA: TGCGCCAGCAGTCCATCCTTGGGCGGGAGGCCGAGCTCCTACAATGAGCAGTTCTTC

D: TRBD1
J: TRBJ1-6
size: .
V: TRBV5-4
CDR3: CASSLGTGDNSPLHF
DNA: TGTGCCAGCAGCTTAGGGACAGGGGATAATTCACCCCTCCACTTT

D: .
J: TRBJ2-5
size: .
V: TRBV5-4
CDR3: CASSFQLQETQYF
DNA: TGTGCCAGCAGCTTCCAGCTTCAAGAGACCCAGTACTTC

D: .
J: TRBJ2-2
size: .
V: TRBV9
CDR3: CASSIGTGNTGELFF
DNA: TGTGCCAGCAGCATAGGGACGGGGAACACCGGGGAGCTGTTTTTT

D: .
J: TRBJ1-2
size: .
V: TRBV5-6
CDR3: CASSLLESLFNYGYTF
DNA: TGTGCCAGCAGCTTGTTGGAAAGCCTTTTTAACTATGGCTACACCTTC

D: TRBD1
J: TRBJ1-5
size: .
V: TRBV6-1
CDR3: CASKRQGGNQPQHF
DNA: TGTGCCAGCAAGCGACAGGGAGGCAATCAGCCCCAGCATTTT

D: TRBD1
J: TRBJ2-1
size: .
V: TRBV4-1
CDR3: CASSQESGTVYNEQFF
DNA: TGCGCCAGCAGCCAAGAATCCGGGACAGTCTACAATGAGCAGTTCTTC

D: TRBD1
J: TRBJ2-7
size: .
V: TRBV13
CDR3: CASSSGGTGASYEQYF
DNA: TGTGCCAGCAGCTCTGGTGGGACAGGGGCTTCTTACGAGCAGTACTTC

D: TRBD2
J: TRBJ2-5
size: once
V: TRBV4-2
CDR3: CASSPTTSGGQETQYF
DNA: TGTGCCAGCAGCCCAACGACTAGCGGGGGCCAAGAGACCCAGTACTTC

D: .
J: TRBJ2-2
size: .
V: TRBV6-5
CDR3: CASSYLLTGSGELFF
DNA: TGTGCCAGCAGTTACCTCCTTACAGGCAGCGGGGAGCTGTTTTTT

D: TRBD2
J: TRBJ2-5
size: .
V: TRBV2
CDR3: CASSLGLAGGQETQYF
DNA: TGTGCCAGCAGTCTCGGACTAGCGGGGGGGCAAGAGACCCAGTACTTC

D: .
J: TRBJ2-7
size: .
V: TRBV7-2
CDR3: CASSSRATYEQYF
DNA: TGTGCCAGCAGCTCCAGGGCAACCTACGAGCAGTACTTC

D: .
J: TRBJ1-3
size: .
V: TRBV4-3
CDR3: CASSQEPGNTIYF
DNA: TGCGCCAGCAGCCAAGAGCCCGGAAACACCATATATTTT

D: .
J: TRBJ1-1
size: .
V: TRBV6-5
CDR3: CASSGGFETEAFF
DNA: TGTGCCAGCAGTGGTGGATTCGAAACTGAAGCTTTCTTT

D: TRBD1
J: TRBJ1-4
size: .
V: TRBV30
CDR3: CAWGQGLTNEKLFF
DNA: TGTGCCTGGGGACAGGGTCTAACTAATGAAAAACTGTTTTTT

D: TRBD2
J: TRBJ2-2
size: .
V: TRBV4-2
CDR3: CASSQRGRGDGELFF
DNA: TGTGCCAGCAGCCAACGCGGGAGGGGGGACGGGGAGCTGTTTTTT

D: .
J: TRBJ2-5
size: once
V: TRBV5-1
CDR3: CASSLSRARETQYF
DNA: TGCGCCAGCAGCTTGAGCAGGGCACGGGAGACCCAGTACTTC

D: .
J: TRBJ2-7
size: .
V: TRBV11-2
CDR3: CASRKDYEQYF
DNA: TGTGCCAGCAGGAAGGACTACGAGCAGTACTTC

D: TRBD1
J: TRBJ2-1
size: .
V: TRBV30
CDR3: CAWKKRLRQGYNEQFF
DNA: TGTGCCTGGAAGAAGCGCCTTAGACAGGGCTACAATGAGCAGTTCTTC

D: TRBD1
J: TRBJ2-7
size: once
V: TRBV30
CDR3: CAWRIQGPQEQYF
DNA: TGTGCCTGGAGGATACAGGGGCCTCAGGAGCAGTACTTC

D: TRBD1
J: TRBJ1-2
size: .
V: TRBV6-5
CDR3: CASRETGRENYGYTF
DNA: TGTGCCAGCAGGGAGACAGGGAGGGAGAACTATGGCTACACCTTC

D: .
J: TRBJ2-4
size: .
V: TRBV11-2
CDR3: CASSLELVSIQYF
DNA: TGTGCCAGCAGCTTAGAACTAGTAAGCATTCAGTACTTC

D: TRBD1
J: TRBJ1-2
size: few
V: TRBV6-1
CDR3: CASPGQNVPGYTF
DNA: TGTGCCAGCCCGGGACAGAACGTACCTGGCTACACCTTC

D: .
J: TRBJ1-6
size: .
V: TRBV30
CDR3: CAWSVDRPNLNSPLHF
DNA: TGTGCCTGGAGTGTAGACAGGCCCAATTTGAATTCACCCCTCCACTTT

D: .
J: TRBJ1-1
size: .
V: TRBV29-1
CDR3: CSVAGAGIGAFF
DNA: TGCAGCGTGGCCGGGGCCGGTATTGGAGCTTTCTTT

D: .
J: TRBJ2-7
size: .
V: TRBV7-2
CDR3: CASSQWKLVGEQYF
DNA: TGTGCCAGCAGCCAGTGGAAACTAGTCGGCGAGCAGTACTTC

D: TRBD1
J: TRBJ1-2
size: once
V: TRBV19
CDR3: CASSIAQGAGGYTF
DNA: TGTGCCAGTAGTATCGCCCAGGGGGCAGGCGGCTACACCTTC

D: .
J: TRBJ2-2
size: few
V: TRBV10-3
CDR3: CAIRSTGELFF
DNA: TGTGCCATCAGGAGCACCGGGGAGCTGTTTTTT

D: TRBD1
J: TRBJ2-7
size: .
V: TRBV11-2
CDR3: CASSAGTGVTYEQYF
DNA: TGTGCCAGCAGCGCCGGAACAGGGGTGACGTACGAGCAGTACTTC

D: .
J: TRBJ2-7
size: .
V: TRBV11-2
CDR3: CASSLTGPSYEQYF
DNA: TGTGCCAGCAGCTTAACGGGGCCCTCCTACGAGCAGTACTTC

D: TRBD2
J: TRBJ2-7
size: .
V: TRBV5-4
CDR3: CASSLRGDYEQYF
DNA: TGTGCCAGCAGCTTGCGGGGGGACTACGAGCAGTACTTC

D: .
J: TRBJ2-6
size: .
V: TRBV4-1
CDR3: CASSQETASSGANVLTF
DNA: TGCGCCAGCAGCCAAGAGACAGCTAGCTCTGGGGCCAACGTCCTGACTTTC

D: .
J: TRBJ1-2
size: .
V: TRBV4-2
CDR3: CASSQVRGQAQGYTF
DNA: TGTGCCAGCAGCCAAGTGAGGGGCCAGGCACAAGGCTACACCTTC

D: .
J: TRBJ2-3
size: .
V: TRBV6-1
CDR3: CASRETTSTDTQYF
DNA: TGTGCCAGCAGGGAGACAACTAGCACAGATACGCAGTATTTT

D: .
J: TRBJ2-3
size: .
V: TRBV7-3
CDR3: CASSPGGPDTQYF
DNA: TGTGCCAGCAGCCCGGGGGGCCCAGATACGCAGTATTTT

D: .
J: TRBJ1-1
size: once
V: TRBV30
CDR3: CAWTDPVGTEAFF
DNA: TGTGCCTGGACTGACCCAGTAGGGACTGAAGCTTTCTTT